The entry below describes one T cell receptor (beta chain). The length of the CDR3 is 15 residues. V shed 5 bases, J shed 1 base, and the junction held 4 bases outside the gene matches. Germline V lookup: CDR1 MNHNY, CDR2 SVGAGI (reference sequence). The data are from a study of shared clonotypes between healthy human individuals. Method: immunoSEQ multiplex PCR; TCRdb's copy keeps in-frame clones and lacks some. The repertoire holds a few million clones, with 85% to 95% as singletons. The chain carries TRBV6-6 and TRBJ2-7; 11 nucleotides align to TRBD1. This TCR came from a young man in good health. Some clones in this sample may be carry-over from other donors' samples. The sequenced sample was naive CD4+ T cells from PBMCs. Stated subset: CD45RA+ positively selected. The CDR3 DNA is TGTGCCAGCAGTAAGGGGACAGGGGGGTCCTACGAGCAGTACTTC. Protein: CASSKGTGGSYEQYF.